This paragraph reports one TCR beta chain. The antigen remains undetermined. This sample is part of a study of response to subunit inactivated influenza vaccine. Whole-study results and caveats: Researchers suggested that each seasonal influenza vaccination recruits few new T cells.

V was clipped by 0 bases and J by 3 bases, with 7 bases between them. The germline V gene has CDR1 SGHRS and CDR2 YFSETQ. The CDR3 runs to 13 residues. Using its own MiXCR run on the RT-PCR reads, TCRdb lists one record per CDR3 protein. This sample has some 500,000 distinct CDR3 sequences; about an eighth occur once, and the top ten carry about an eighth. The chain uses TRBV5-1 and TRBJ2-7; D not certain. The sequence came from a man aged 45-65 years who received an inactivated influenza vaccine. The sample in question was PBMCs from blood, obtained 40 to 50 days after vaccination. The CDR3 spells CASSLAVDYEQYF. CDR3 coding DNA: TGCGCCAGCAGCTTGGCCGTTGACTACGAGCAGTACTTC.